This TCR beta chain was found in a study of T cell repertoires in cytomegalovirus infection. Overall study: Used in the study were CMV epitopes, some recently identified and HLA-C-restricted, others well-studied and HLA-B-restricted. Matching HLA type, along with CMV infection, was indicated by public TCR beta signatures. The study's findings and limits: In two of eight donors, the top clonotype was HLA-C-restricted CMV-specific. Public TCR beta family frequency separated CMV-and-HLA carriers, including in an independent cohort.

V lost 8 bases, J lost 4 bases, and 17 bases lay in between. The CDR3 has 14 amino acids. In TCRdb, the reads were re-called with MiXCR into one record per CDR3 protein. There are approximately 730,000 distinct CDR3 sequences in the sample; 30% to 35% occur only once, and over 15% lies in the top ten. Remarks on this clonotype: The antigen is unknown.

The TCR sequence derives from a human donor in good health (CMV status not recorded). Some clones in this sample may be carry-over from other donors' samples. The chain combines TRBV12-3 or TRBV12-4 with TRBJ1-1; D might be TRBD1 (6 bases). The starting material was cultured PBMCs, obtained from culture after CMV antigen stimulation. CDR3 sequence: CASGSGGLGTEAFF. CDR3 coding DNA: TGTGCCAGCGGGTCGGGGGGCCTGGGCACTGAAGCTTTCTTT.